This TCR beta chain originates from a study of response to subunit inactivated influenza vaccine. Study results and caveats: That few new T cells are recruited by each seasonal influenza vaccination was the authors' suggestion.

In the case of this clonotype: Its specificity is not known.

With 1 base removed from V and 7 bases from J, the gap between germline ends came to 19 bases. CDR1 is SQVTM and CDR2 is ANQGSEA in the germline V gene. This CDR3 region has 15 residues. TCRdb recomputed calls from the RT-PCR reads with MiXCR, one row per CDR3 protein. This sample yields roughly 700,000 distinct CDR3 sequences, of which roughly 14% are seen a single time; less than 7% belongs to the top ten. This clonotype was obtained from a man aged 45 to 65 who received an inactivated influenza vaccine. J is TRBJ1-2 and V is TRBV29-1, with a tentative D call TRBD1 (6 bases). The source was PBMCs from blood, collected roughly 15 days before vaccination. The CDR3 loop reads CSVEVPLRTAAGYTF. DNA for the CDR3: TGCAGCGTTGAAGTTCCTCTTAGGACAGCAGCTGGCTACACCTTC.